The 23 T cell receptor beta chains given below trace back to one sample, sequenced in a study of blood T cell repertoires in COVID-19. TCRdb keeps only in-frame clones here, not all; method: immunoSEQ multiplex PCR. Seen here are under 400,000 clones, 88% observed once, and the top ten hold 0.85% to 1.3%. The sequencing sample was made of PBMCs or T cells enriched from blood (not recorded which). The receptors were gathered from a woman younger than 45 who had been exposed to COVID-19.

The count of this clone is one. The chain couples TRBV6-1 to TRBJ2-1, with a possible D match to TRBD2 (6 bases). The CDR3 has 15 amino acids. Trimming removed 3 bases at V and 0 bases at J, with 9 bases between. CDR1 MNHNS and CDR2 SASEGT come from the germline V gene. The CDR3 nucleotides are TGTGCCAGCAGTGACCCAGCGGGCTCCTACAATGAGCAGTTCTTC. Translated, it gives CASSDPAGSYNEQFF.

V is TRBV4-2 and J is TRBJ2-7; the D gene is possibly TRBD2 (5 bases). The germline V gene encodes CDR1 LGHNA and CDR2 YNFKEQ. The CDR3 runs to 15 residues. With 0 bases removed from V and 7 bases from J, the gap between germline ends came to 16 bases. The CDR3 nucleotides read TGTGCCAGCAGCCAAGATAGTACCCCTAGGAGGGAGCAGTACTTC. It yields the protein CASSQDSTPRREQYF.

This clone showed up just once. The CDR3 DNA follows: TGTGCCAGCAGTTACTCGTGGGGACAGGATTACGAGCAGTACTTC. It encodes CASSYSWGQDYEQYF. The genes are TRBV6-5 and TRBJ2-7; 8 bases fit TRBD1. This CDR3 contains 15 residues. The ends lost 0 bases at V and 4 bases at J; junction bases unmatched: 5. Germline V gene data show CDR1 as MNHEY and CDR2 as SVGAGI.

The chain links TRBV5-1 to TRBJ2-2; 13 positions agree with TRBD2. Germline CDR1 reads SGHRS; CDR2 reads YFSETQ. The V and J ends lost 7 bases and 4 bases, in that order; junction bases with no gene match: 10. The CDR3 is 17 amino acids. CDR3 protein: CASRGLAGAPGTGELFF. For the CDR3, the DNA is TGCGCCAGCCGAGGACTAGCGGGAGCCCCTGGCACCGGGGAGCTGTTTTTT.

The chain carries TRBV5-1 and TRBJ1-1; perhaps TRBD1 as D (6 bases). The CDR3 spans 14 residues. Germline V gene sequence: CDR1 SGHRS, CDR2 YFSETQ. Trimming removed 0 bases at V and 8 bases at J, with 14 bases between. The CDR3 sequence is CASSLDRAGLEAFF. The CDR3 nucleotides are TGCGCCAGCAGCTTGGACAGGGCAGGTCTGGAAGCTTTCTTT.

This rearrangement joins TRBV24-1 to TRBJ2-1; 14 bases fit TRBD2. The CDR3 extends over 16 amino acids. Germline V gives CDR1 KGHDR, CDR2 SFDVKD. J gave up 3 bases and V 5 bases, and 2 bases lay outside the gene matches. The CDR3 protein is CATSGGTSGSYNEQFF. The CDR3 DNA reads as TGTGCCACCAGTGGTGGGACTAGCGGGAGCTACAATGAGCAGTTCTTC.

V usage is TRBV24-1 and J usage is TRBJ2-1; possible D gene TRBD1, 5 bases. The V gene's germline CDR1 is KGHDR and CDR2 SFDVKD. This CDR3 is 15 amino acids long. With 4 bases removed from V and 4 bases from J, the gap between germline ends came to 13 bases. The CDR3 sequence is CATSEAGHLYNEQFF. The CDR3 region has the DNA TGTGCCACCAGTGAAGCTGGACATTTATACAATGAGCAGTTCTTC.

The CDR3, as DNA: TGTGCCAGCAGTCTAGGGGGCAGGGGCCGGCATTTT. Residues: CASSLGGRGRHF. This sequence joins TRBV28 and TRBJ1-5; 7 bases map to TRBD1. V was pared by 5 bases and J by 15 bases, with 10 bases of the junction left unmatched. CDR1 and CDR2 (germline): MDHEN, SYDVKM. This CDR3 is 12 amino acids long.

Written as DNA, the CDR3 is TGTGCCAGTAGTGGAGATTGGGGGCTTCTCTCTGAAGCTTTCTTT. Translation: CASSGDWGLLSEAFF. The rearrangement joins TRBV19 to TRBJ1-1; maybe TRBD1 (6 bases). Germline loops: CDR1 LNHDA, CDR2 SQIVND (reference sequence). The V gene lost 5 bases and the J gene lost 6 bases, with 19 bases spanning the gap. The CDR3 extends over 15 amino acids. Based on the CDR3 plus reference TRBV19 and TRBJ1-1, the full variable domain is DGGITQSPKYLFRKEGQNVTLSCEQNLNHDAMYWYRQDPGQGLRLIYYSQIVNDFQKGDIAEGYSVSREKKESFPLTVTSAQKNPTAFYLCASSGDWGLLSEAFFGQGTRLTVV.

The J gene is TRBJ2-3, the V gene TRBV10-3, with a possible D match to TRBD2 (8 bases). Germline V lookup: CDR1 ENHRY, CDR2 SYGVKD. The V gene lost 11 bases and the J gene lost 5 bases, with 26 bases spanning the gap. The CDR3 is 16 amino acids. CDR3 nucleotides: TGTGCCGTCCGAGAGGGGGCGGGAGGATTGGGAGATACGCAGTATTTT. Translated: CAVREGAGGLGDTQYF.

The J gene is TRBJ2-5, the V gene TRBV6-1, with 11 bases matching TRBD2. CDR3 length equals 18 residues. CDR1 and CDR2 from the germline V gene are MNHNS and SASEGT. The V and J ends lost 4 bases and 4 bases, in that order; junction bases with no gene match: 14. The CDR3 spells CASSAGGKLAGALETQYF. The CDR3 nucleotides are TGTGCCAGCAGTGCAGGGGGGAAACTAGCGGGAGCCCTAGAGACCCAGTACTTC.

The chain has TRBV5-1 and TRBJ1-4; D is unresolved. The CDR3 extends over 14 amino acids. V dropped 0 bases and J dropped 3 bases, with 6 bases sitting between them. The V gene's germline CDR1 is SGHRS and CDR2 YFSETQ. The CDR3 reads CASSLGAANEKLFF. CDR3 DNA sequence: TGCGCCAGCAGCTTGGGGGCAGCTAATGAAAAACTGTTTTTT.

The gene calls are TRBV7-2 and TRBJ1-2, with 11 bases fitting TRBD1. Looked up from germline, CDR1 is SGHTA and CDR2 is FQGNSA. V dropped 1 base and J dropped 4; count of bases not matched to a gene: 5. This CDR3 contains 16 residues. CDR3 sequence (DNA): TGTGCCAGCAGCTTAGGGGACAGGGGGTTGGGCTATGGCTACACCTTC. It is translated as CASSLGDRGLGYGYTF.

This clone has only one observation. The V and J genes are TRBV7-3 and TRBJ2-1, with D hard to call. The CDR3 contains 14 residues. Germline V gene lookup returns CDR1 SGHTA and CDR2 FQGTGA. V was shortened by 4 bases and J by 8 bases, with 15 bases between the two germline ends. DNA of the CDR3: TGTGCCAGCAGCTCGGATCGGCCGGCGGATGAGCAGTTCTTC. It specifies CASSSDRPADEQFF.

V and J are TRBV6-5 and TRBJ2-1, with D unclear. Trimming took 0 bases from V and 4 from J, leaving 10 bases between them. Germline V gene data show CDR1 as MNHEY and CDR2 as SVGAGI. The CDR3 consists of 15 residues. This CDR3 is CASSYSIAEYNEQFF. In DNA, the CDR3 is TGTGCCAGCAGTTACTCGATCGCGGAATACAATGAGCAGTTCTTC.

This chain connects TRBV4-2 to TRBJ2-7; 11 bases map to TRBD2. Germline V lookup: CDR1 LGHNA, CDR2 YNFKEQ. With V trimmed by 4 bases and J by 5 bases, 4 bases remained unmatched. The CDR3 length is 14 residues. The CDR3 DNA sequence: TGTGCCAGCAGCCGGCTAGCGGGAGGCGACGAGCAGTACTTC. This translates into CASSRLAGGDEQYF.

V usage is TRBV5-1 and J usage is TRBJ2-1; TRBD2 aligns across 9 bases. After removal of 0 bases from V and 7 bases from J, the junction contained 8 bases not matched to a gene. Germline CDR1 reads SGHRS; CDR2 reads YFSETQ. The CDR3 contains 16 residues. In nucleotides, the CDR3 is TGCGCCAGCAGCTTGGACGGTAGCGGGAGTTATAATGAGCAGTTCTTC. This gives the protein CASSLDGSGSYNEQFF.

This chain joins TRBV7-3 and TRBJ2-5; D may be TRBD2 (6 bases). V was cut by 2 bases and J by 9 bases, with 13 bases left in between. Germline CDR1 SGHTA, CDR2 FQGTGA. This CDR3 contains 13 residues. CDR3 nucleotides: TGTGCCAGCAGCTTAGGGACCGGAGGGGCCCAGTACTTC. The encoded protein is CASSLGTGGAQYF. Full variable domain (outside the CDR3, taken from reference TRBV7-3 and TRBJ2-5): GAGVSQTPSNKVTEKGKYVELRCDPISGHTALYWYRQSLGQGPEFLIYFQGTGAADDSGLPNDRFFAVRPEGSVSTLKIQRTERGDSAVYLCASSLGTGGAQYFGPGTRLLVL.

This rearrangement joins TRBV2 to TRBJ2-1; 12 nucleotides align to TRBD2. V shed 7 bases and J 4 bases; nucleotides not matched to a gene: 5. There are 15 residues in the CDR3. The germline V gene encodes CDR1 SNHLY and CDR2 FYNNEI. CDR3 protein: CASNLAGGRYNEQFF. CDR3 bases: TGTGCCAGCAACCTAGCGGGAGGGAGATACAATGAGCAGTTCTTC.

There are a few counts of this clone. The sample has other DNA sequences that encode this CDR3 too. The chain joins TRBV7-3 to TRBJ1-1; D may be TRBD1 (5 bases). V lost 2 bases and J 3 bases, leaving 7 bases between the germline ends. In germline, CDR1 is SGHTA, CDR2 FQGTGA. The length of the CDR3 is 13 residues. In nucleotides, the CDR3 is TGTGCCAGCAGCTTACAAGGGGACACTGAAGCTTTCTTT. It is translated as CASSLQGDTEAFF.

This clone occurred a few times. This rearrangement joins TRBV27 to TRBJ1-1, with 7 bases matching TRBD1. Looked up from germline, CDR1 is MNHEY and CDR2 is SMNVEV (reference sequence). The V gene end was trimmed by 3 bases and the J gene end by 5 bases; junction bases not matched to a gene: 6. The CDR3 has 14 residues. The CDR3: CASSLNRGGTEAFF. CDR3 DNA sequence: TGTGCCAGCAGTTTGAACAGGGGTGGGACTGAAGCTTTCTTT.

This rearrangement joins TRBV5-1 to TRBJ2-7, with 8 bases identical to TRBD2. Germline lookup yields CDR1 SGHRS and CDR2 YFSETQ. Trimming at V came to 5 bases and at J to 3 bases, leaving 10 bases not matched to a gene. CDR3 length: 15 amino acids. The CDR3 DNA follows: TGCGCCAGCAGTCTCGGGAGGGCCACTTTCTACGAGCAGTACTTC. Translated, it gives CASSLGRATFYEQYF.

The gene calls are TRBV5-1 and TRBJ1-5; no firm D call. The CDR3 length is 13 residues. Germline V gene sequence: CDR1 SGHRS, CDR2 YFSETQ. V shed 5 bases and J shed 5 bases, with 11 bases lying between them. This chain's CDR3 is CASSPGDDQPQHF. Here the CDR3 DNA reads TGCGCCAGCAGTCCCGGAGACGATCAGCCCCAGCATTTT.